These 25 T cell receptor beta chains originate from one sample sequenced in a study of identifying expanded T cells in peripheral blood. Clones were sequenced by immunoSEQ multiplex PCR, and TCRdb holds only the in-frame ones, with some missing. The table records about 94,000 clones, roughly 87% of them present only once. The sequencing input was blood. The receptors were sampled from a person aged 18 to 70 in good health.

This chain joins TRBV18 and TRBJ1-1, with D hard to call. The CDR3 sequence is 12 residues long. Germline values: CDR1 KGHSH, CDR2 LQKENI. The V gene lost 3 bases and the J gene lost 7 bases, with 9 bases spanning the gap. The CDR3 region is CASSPLQSEAFF. DNA for the CDR3: TGTGCCAGCTCACCCTTACAGAGTGAAGCTTTCTTT.

The V call is TRBV5-4, the J call TRBJ1-2; 7 bases agree with TRBD1. V trimming: 6 bases; J trimming: 3 bases; junction bases outside the gene matches: 8. The germline CDR1 and CDR2 sequences are SGHNT and YYREEE (reference sequence). The CDR3 runs 14 residues. For the CDR3, the DNA is TGTGCCAGCACCCTAGCAGGGGGGGACTATGGCTACACCTTC. It yields the protein CASTLAGGDYGYTF.

The rearrangement joins TRBV5-1 to TRBJ2-7; D possibly corresponds to TRBD1 (6 bases). Germline V gene lookup returns CDR1 SGHRS and CDR2 YFSETQ. V lost 5 bases, J lost 6 bases, and 15 bases lay in between. The CDR3 runs to 13 residues. CDR3 loop: CASRKAGASEQYF. DNA for the CDR3: TGCGCCAGCAGAAAAGCAGGGGCTTCCGAGCAGTACTTC.

V usage is TRBV6-5 and J usage is TRBJ1-5; D remains unclear. V was clipped by 8 bases and J by 9 bases, with 17 bases between them. This CDR3 is built from 13 residues. Germline loops: CDR1 MNHEY, CDR2 SVGAGI. The CDR3 DNA sequence: TGTGCCAGCCGCCCAGGCCGTCCGGGGCCCCAGCATTTT. Translated: CASRPGRPGPQHF.

The V and J genes are TRBV13 and TRBJ2-1; TRBD2 aligns across 11 bases. The V gene end was trimmed by 6 bases and the J gene end by 3 bases; junction bases not matched to a gene: 13. This CDR3 has 18 residues. From germline, CDR1 is PRHDT and CDR2 FYEKMQ (reference sequence). The CDR3 nucleotides read TGTGCCAGCAGGTCGGTTAGCGGGAGGGTCCTAGACTACAATGAGCAGTTCTTC. Its translation is CASRSVSGRVLDYNEQFF. Looking up the rest from reference TRBV13 and TRBJ2-1 gives the full variable domain: AAGVIQSPRHLIKEKRETATLKCYPIPRHDTVYWYQQGPGQDPQFLISFYEKMQSDKGSIPDRFSAQQFSDYHSELNMSSLELGDSALYFCASRSVSGRVLDYNEQFFGPGTRLTVL.

The V gene is TRBV6-5, the J gene TRBJ2-3, with 12 positions matching TRBD2. CDR1 is MNHEY and CDR2 is SVGAGI in the germline V gene. The V and J ends lost 6 bases and 6 bases, in that order; junction bases with no gene match: 7. The CDR3 is 15 amino acids. The CDR3, as DNA: TGTGCCAGCAGACGCCTAGCGGGAGGGCTCGATACGCAGTATTTT. It codes for CASRRLAGGLDTQYF.

This rearrangement joins TRBV18 to TRBJ1-1; D is perhaps TRBD1 (5 bases). This CDR3 comprises 14 residues. Trimming removed 1 base from V and 7 bases from J, with 13 bases in between. Germline V gene data show CDR1 as KGHSH and CDR2 as LQKENI. The CDR3 region has the DNA TGTGCCAGCTCACCACGGGCAGGGTTGGATGAAGCTTTCTTT. Protein: CASSPRAGLDEAFF.

The chain couples TRBV4-2 to TRBJ1-2; D is uncertain. V was clipped by 0 bases and J by 1 base, with 12 bases between them. Germline V gene lookup returns CDR1 LGHNA and CDR2 YNFKEQ. CDR3 length: 16 residues. This CDR3 reads CASSQDTASLNYGYTF. DNA for the CDR3: TGTGCCAGCAGCCAAGACACAGCTAGCCTTAACTATGGCTACACCTTC.

Only one count was recorded for this clone. J is TRBJ1-1 and V is TRBV18; D not resolved. Germline CDR1 reads KGHSH; CDR2 reads LQKENI. This CDR3 has 13 amino acids. V was pared by 3 bases and J by 4 bases, with 9 bases between. The CDR3 bases are TGTGCCAGCTCACCTCTTAGCAGCACTGAAGCTTTCTTT. It codes for CASSPLSSTEAFF.

The chain has TRBV5-4 and TRBJ1-5; the D is unclear. Germline values: CDR1 SGHNT, CDR2 YYREEE (reference sequence). Trimming removed 0 bases from V and 2 bases from J, with 12 bases in between. The CDR3 spans 16 residues. In DNA, the CDR3 is TGTGCCAGCAGCTTGGGTGGCGTGGGAGGCAATCAGCCCCAGCATTTT. Translation gives CASSLGGVGGNQPQHF.

The CDR3 spells CASSQNSGEDTEAFF. The CDR3 DNA reads TGCGCCAGCAGCCAAAATTCTGGGGAGGACACTGAAGCTTTCTTT. The gene calls are TRBV4-1 and TRBJ1-1; D uncertain. Between the trimmed V and J ends, which lost 2 bases and 3 bases, there was a span of 13 bases. Germline V gene lookup returns CDR1 MGHRA and CDR2 YSYEKL. The CDR3 runs to 15 residues.

The chain links TRBV11-1 to TRBJ2-1; D remains ambiguous. The CDR3 sequence is 17 residues long. V lost 2 bases and J lost 3, with 17 bases in between. Looked up from germline, CDR1 is SGHAT and CDR2 is FQDESV (reference sequence). The CDR3 sequence: CASSLPDGAGFYNEQFF. In DNA form, the CDR3 reads TGTGCCAGCAGCTTACCCGATGGAGCCGGATTCTACAATGAGCAGTTCTTC. The whole variable domain, filled in from reference TRBV11-1 and TRBJ2-1, reads EAEVAQSPRYKITEKSQAVAFWCDPISGHATLYWYRQILGQGPELLVQFQDESVVDDSQLPKDRFSAERLKGVDSTLKIQPAELGDSAMYLCASSLPDGAGFYNEQFFGPGTRLTVL.

The genes are TRBV10-1 and TRBJ1-1; the D gene is possibly TRBD1 (5 bases). V was clipped by 6 bases and J by 4 bases, with 15 bases between them. CDR1 and CDR2 (germline): WNHNN, SYGVQD (reference sequence). This CDR3 contains 14 residues. In nucleotides, the CDR3 is TGCGCCAGCAGCCGGGGGAGCCTGGGCACTGAAGCTTTCTTT. It yields the protein CASSRGSLGTEAFF.

The V call is TRBV6-1, the J call TRBJ1-4; 9 nucleotides match TRBD1. Germline V gives CDR1 MNHNS, CDR2 SASEGT. With V trimmed by 4 bases and J by 7 bases, 7 bases remained unmatched. The CDR3 loop spans 15 amino acids. CDR3 nucleotides: TGTGCCAGCAGTGGCTACGGGACAGGGAGTGAAAAACTGTTTTTT. Amino acid sequence: CASSGYGTGSEKLFF.

The chain combines TRBV18 with TRBJ2-1; tentatively, D is TRBD1 (6 bases). The CDR3 totals 18 residues. The V end lost 1 base, the J end lost 3 bases, and 19 bases lay between the germline ends. Germline-derived CDR1 and CDR2 are KGHSH and LQKENI. The CDR3 here is CASSPRQGSDPGYNEQFF. The CDR3 region has the DNA TGTGCCAGCTCACCACGTCAGGGGTCTGATCCTGGCTACAATGAGCAGTTCTTC.

This clone appeared a single time. The CDR3 is CASSDLREIGYEQYF. Written as DNA, the CDR3 is TGTGCCAGCAGCGATTTACGGGAGATCGGTTACGAGCAGTACTTC. The chain couples TRBV6-1 to TRBJ2-7; possibly TRBD2 for D (6 bases). The CDR3 covers 15 residues. V was pared by 6 bases and J by 4 bases, with 19 bases between. Germline V CDR1 and CDR2: MNHNS, SASEGT.

V usage is TRBV4-2 and J usage is TRBJ2-3; 9 positions agree with TRBD2. Germline CDR1 LGHNA, CDR2 YNFKEQ. The length of the CDR3 is 14 residues. Trimming removed 4 bases from V and 4 bases from J; junction bases left unmatched: 3. CDR3 coding DNA: TGTGCCAGCAGCCTGGGACTAGCCTCAGATACGCAGTATTTT. Its translation: CASSLGLASDTQYF.

The J gene is TRBJ2-4, the V gene TRBV2; 9 bases are shared with TRBD2. This CDR3 spans 14 amino acids. V shed 4 bases, J shed 8 bases, and the junction held 6 bases outside the gene matches. Germline assignment: CDR1 SNHLY and CDR2 FYNNEI. The DNA of the CDR3 is TGTGCCAGCAGTGGGATAGCGGGAGTTGACATTCAGTACTTC. Amino acids: CASSGIAGVDIQYF.

The rearrangement uses TRBV5-1 and TRBJ2-1, with 7 bases that match TRBD1. Losses at the gene ends were 4 bases for V and 8 bases for J; bases not matched to a gene: 12. The CDR3 is 15 amino acids. CDR1 SGHRS and CDR2 YFSETQ come from the germline V gene. CDR3 sequence: CASSTRQGSAHEQFF. The DNA of the CDR3 is TGCGCCAGCAGCACACGACAGGGATCGGCGCATGAGCAGTTCTTC.

The chain joins TRBV19 to TRBJ2-7, with 15 bases aligning to TRBD2. In germline, CDR1 is LNHDA, CDR2 SQIVND (reference sequence). J lost 2 bases, V lost 6 bases, and 8 bases had no gene match. The CDR3 has 17 amino acids. CDR3 amino acids: CASSLGLAGGDPYEQYF. Written as DNA, the CDR3 is TGTGCCAGTAGCCTCGGACTAGCGGGGGGGGATCCCTACGAGCAGTACTTC.

The chain joins TRBV6-1 to TRBJ2-2, with 8 bases that match TRBD1. The V segment lost 6 bases and the J segment 6 bases; nucleotides outside the gene matches: 6. Germline assignment: CDR1 MNHNS and CDR2 SASEGT. The CDR3 runs 14 residues. In nucleotides, the CDR3 is TGTGCCAGCAGGCGGACAGGGCTCTCCGGGGAGCTGTTTTTT. It is translated as CASRRTGLSGELFF.

The J gene is TRBJ2-5, the V gene TRBV6-1; TRBD2 matches at 8 bases. Looked up from germline, CDR1 is MNHNS and CDR2 is SASEGT. The trim removed 7 bases at V and 1 base at J, leaving 2 bases unmatched. The CDR3 is made up of 13 amino acids. The DNA for the CDR3 is TGTGCCAGCAAGGCGGGGGGCCAAGAGACCCAGTACTTC. It codes for CASKAGGQETQYF.

The chain recombines TRBV6-1 with TRBJ1-1, with TRBD1 as a possible D gene (5 bases). CDR3 length: 14 amino acids. Trimming cost V 8 bases and J 0 bases, with 13 bases left between them. Per germline, CDR1 MNHNS and CDR2 SASEGT. CDR3 region: CASPGAGMNTEAFF. CDR3 nucleotides: TGTGCCAGCCCTGGGGCGGGCATGAACACTGAAGCTTTCTTT.

The chain employs TRBV5-4 and TRBJ2-4; possibly TRBD2 for D (6 bases). Trimming left V 3 bases short and J 2 bases short, with 12 bases between. The length of the CDR3 is 15 residues. Germline assignment: CDR1 SGHNT and CDR2 YYREEE (reference sequence). CDR3 in DNA: TGTGCCAGCAGCTCTATTAGCGGTTCCAAAAACATTCAGTACTTC. The encoded protein is CASSSISGSKNIQYF. The full variable domain, rest sourced from reference TRBV5-4 and TRBJ2-4, is ETGVTQSPTHLIKTRGQQVTLRCSSQSGHNTVSWYQQALGQGPQFIFQYYREEENGRGNFPPRFSGLQFPNYSSELNVNALELDDSALYLCASSSISGSKNIQYFGAGTRLSVL.

The chain employs TRBV30 and TRBJ1-4; weak D call: TRBD1 (5 bases). The CDR3 covers 10 residues. Germline V lookup: CDR1 GTSNPN, CDR2 SVGIG (reference sequence). CDR3 protein: CAGLNEKLFF. For the CDR3, the DNA is TGTGCGGGGCTTAATGAAAAACTGTTTTTT.